The present T cell receptor (beta chain) was sequenced within a study of cytomegalovirus exposure and HLA in healthy donors. Whole-study findings and limits: Available immune exposure information covered CMV serostatus only.

This PCR relied on a set of 60 Vbeta primers and 13 Jbeta primers. Assay: immunoSEQ multiplex PCR; the TCRdb copy retains only in-frame clones and omits some. The sample has around 200,000 clones, 75% to 90% seen once; the top ten hold 0.25% to 0.4%. Note on this clone: Its antigen is unidentified.

Sample: PBMCs. The sequence was collected from a young woman in good health and CMV-seronegative.

As DNA, the CDR3 is TGCGCCAGCAGCCGGGACAGGGGGCAGGAAGATACGCAGTATTTT. This encodes CASSRDRGQEDTQYF. V and J are TRBV5-1 and TRBJ2-3; 12 bases agree with TRBD1. CDR1 and CDR2 from the germline V gene are SGHRS and YFSETQ. The CDR3 is 15 residues long. V was clipped by 4 bases and J by 5 bases; unmatched bases: 5. The full variable domain, in which reference TRBV5-1 and TRBJ2-3 provide the parts outside the CDR3, is KAGVTQTPRYLIKTRGQQVTLSCSPISGHRSVSWYQQTPGQGLQFLFEYFSETQRNKGNFPGRFSGRQFSNSRSEMNVSTLELGDSALYLCASSRDRGQEDTQYFGPGTRLTVL.